The 5 T cell receptor beta chains below all came from one sample that was sequenced in a study of CD8 T cells in ankylosing spondylitis. TCRdb re-called the 5' RACE reads with MiXCR, one entry per CDR3 protein. The sample lists more than 200,000 distinct CDR3 sequences, 24% occurring once. The sequencing input was blood, either unsorted or a sorted T cell fraction (not recorded which). These TCRs come from a male donor with ankylosing spondylitis or in good health (not recorded which).

This clonotype was observed at least ten times. The J gene is TRBJ1-2, the V gene TRBV9; 12 bases align to TRBD1. CDR3 length: 16 residues. The V gene's germline CDR1 is SGDLS and CDR2 YYNGEE. The ends lost 4 bases at V and 5 bases at J; junction bases unmatched: 9. CDR3 region: CASSPGTGGASYGYTF. The CDR3 DNA is TGTGCCAGCAGCCCCGGGACAGGGGGCGCTTCGTATGGCTACACCTTC.

This clonotype was detected only once. This chain joins TRBV29-1 and TRBJ1-4; 9 bases are a match to TRBD1. This CDR3 comprises 14 residues. CDR1 is SQVTM, CDR2 ANQGSEA, per germline. J was trimmed by 4 bases and V by 4 bases; bases with no gene match: 4. The CDR3 protein is CSVGTGVGNEKLFF. The CDR3 region has the DNA TGCAGCGTTGGGACAGGGGTTGGTAATGAAAAACTGTTTTTT.

The genes are TRBV7-9 and TRBJ2-3, with D tentatively TRBD2 (7 bases). Germline V gene lookup returns CDR1 SEHNR and CDR2 FQNEAQ (reference sequence). Trimming took 3 bases from V and 1 from J, leaving 11 bases between them. This CDR3 comprises 15 residues. The CDR3 reads CASSFQGGGTDTQYF. Here the CDR3 DNA reads TGTGCCAGCAGCTTTCAAGGGGGGGGCACAGATACGCAGTATTTT.

The J gene is TRBJ2-7, the V gene TRBV4-2; maybe TRBD1 (5 bases). This CDR3 region has 14 residues. Germline V gene data show CDR1 as LGHNA and CDR2 as YNFKEQ. V lost 0 bases and J 3 bases, leaving 9 bases between the germline ends. CDR3 loop: CASSQEGQRYEQYF. CDR3 nucleotides: TGTGCCAGCAGCCAAGAGGGGCAACGCTACGAGCAGTACTTC.

There are many counts of this clonotype. The chain couples TRBV20-1 to TRBJ2-5; D may be TRBD2 (6 bases). CDR1 and CDR2 from the germline V gene are DFQATT and SNEGSKA (reference sequence). The CDR3 runs 13 residues. V lost 5 bases to trimming and J lost 5 bases, with 15 bases between them. The CDR3 DNA sequence: TGCAGTGCTCCGCGGGGTAGCAGCGAGACCCAGTACTTC. Translating gives CSAPRGSSETQYF.